These T cell receptor beta chains were read from a single sample in a study of T cell responses to AZD1222 COVID-19 vaccine. Only in-frame clones appear in the TCRdb table, and some are missing; sequencing was by immunoSEQ multiplex PCR. The repertoire holds around 140,000 clones, approximately 85% seen once, with around 8% in the top ten. Sequencing used peripheral blood, obtained on day 0 of AZD1222 vaccination. The receptors derive from an adult in good health. Each CDR3 is given with its conserved first and last residue. The D gene is left open where the match is weak. Rows give clone size only sometimes, using once, few, many, or a class for an expanded clone.

clone_size d_call j_call v_call cdr3_nt cdr3_aa
. . TRBJ1-1 TRBV6-2/TRBV6-3 TGTGCCAGCAGTTACTTGAGGCAAACTGAAGCTTTCTTT CASSYLRQTEAFF
. TRBD1 TRBJ1-6 TRBV28 TGTGCCAGCATCCGGGACAGAAATAATTCACCCCTCCACTTT CASIRDRNNSPLHF
. TRBD1 TRBJ1-3 TRBV5-1 TGCGCCAGCAGCTGGGGACAGGGGGCATCTGGAAACACCATATATTTT CASSWGQGASGNTIYF
. . TRBJ1-2 TRBV7-6 TGTGCCAGCAGCTTAGCTCGTGGGTCCTCCGTCGGGTCTAACTATGGCTACACCTTC CASSLARGSSVGSNYGYTF
. TRBD1 TRBJ1-5 TRBV7-2 TGTGCCAGCAGCTTAGGGGGGACAGCCCAGCCCCAGCATTTT CASSLGGTAQPQHF
. . TRBJ1-4 TRBV7-9 TGTGCCAGCAGCTCAACATTGGCAACTAATGAAAAACTGTTTTTT CASSSTLATNEKLFF
. TRBD1 TRBJ2-1 TRBV7-9 TGTGCCAGCAACCGGGACAGCCCCGAGCAGTTCTTC CASNRDSPEQFF
. . TRBJ1-3 TRBV30 TGTGCCTGGAGTGGTACAGGGATAGGAAACACCATATATTTT CAWSGTGIGNTIYF
. . TRBJ1-2 TRBV19 TGTGCCAGTAGTATAGTGGGGACATCAACGTTGGGCTACACCTTC CASSIVGTSTLGYTF
. . TRBJ2-3 TRBV7-9 TGTGCCAGCAGCTTAGTTACGGGGCCAGGTACGCAGTATTTT CASSLVTGPGTQYF
. . TRBJ2-5 TRBV25-1 TGTGCCAGCAGTGAATTGAGAAGAGAGACCCAGTACTTC CASSELRRETQYF
. . TRBJ1-2 TRBV19 TGTGCCAGTAGTATCGGAGGAGCCTATGGCTACACCTTC CASSIGGAYGYTF
few . TRBJ2-3 TRBV20-1 TGCAGTGCAAAGGCAGATACGCAGTATTTT CSAKADTQYF
. TRBD1 TRBJ2-2 TRBV4-2 TGTGCCAGCAGCCACCCCGACAGGGACACCGGGGAGCTGTTTTTT CASSHPDRDTGELFF
once TRBD1 TRBJ1-2 TRBV29-1 TGCAGCGTTGACCGGGACAGCAAATATGGCTACACCTTC CSVDRDSKYGYTF
. . TRBJ1-4 TRBV28 TGTGCCAGCAGTCTGGGTCCGGGAGAAAAACTGTTTTTT CASSLGPGEKLFF
. . TRBJ1-1 TRBV19 TGTGCCAGTATCAGGGACTTGAACACTGAAGCTTTCTTT CASIRDLNTEAFF
. . TRBJ2-7 TRBV20-1 TGCAGTGCTAGTGGCAGGGTACCCTACGAGCAGTACTTC CSASGRVPYEQYF
. TRBD1 TRBJ1-2 TRBV6-1 TGTGCCAGCAGTGAAAGAACAGGGGTGTACTATGGCTACACCTTC CASSERTGVYYGYTF
. TRBD1 TRBJ1-5 TRBV2 TGTGCCAGCAGTGGGACAGGGGGCGTATATCAGCCCCAGCATTTT CASSGTGGVYQPQHF
. TRBD1 TRBJ2-7 TRBV11-2 TGTGCCAGCAGCCGACCGGGACAGATATACGAGCAGTACTTC CASSRPGQIYEQYF
. TRBD1 TRBJ2-2 TRBV5-1 TGCGCCAGCAGCAAGACAGGGTTCGACACCGGGGAGCTGTTTTTT CASSKTGFDTGELFF